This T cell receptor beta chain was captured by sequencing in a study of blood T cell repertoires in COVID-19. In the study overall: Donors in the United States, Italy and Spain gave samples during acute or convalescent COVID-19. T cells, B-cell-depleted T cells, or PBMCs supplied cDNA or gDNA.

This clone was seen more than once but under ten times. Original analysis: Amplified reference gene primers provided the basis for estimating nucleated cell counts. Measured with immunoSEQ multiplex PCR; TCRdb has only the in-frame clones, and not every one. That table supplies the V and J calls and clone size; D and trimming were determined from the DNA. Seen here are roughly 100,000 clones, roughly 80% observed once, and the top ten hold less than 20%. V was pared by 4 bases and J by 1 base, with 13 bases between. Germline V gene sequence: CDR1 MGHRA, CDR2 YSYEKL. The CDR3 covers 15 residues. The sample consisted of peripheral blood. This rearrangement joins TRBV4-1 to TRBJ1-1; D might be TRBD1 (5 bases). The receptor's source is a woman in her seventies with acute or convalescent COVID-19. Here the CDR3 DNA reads TGCGCCAGCAGCCGCGGGGCGGGGCAGAACACTGAAGCTTTCTTT. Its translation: CASSRGAGQNTEAFF.